The entry below gives a single T cell receptor (beta chain) sequence along with its context. This clonotype turned up a few times. The clone's antigen remains unknown. Qualities for individual bases were not recorded, and no much larger clone is one base off. The library was produced with PCR. TCRdb names Illumina HiSeq 2500 as the instrument used. To normalize quantification of the TCRbeta repertoire, the TCR libraries were built with molecular barcoding that relied on unique molecular identifiers. TCRdb reran the public reads through fastp at Q25 and MiXCR, keeping productive beta chains. Each entry is one CDR3 protein sequence, shown with its most common DNA and genes. This sample has 200,000 to 300,000 distinct CDR3 sequences in its table, and under 30% of those were observed once. 4% to 5.5% of the sample goes to the ten largest clones. Ends trimmed: V by 6 bases, J by 3 bases; bases unmatched to a gene: 10. Sequences DFQATT (CDR1) and SNEGSKA (CDR2) are obtained from the germline V gene (reference sequence). From the cysteine up to the phenylalanine, the CDR3 has a length of 15 residues. Only the CDR3 portion is preserved as DNA: 45 bases, with reading frame beginning at the first base.

This specimen belongs to a study of T-cell reconstitution after alpha-beta-depleted transplantation in children listed by TCRdb under 2016. About the study as a whole: T-cell immune reconstitution after TCRalphabeta/CD19-depleted allogeneic hematopoietic cell transplantation in children was quantitatively tracked in the study by means of TCR repertoire profiling. Points the paper makes about the study in general: The frequencies of hyperexpanded clones fell over the following months, and after one year, T-cell counts and TCRbeta diversity were mostly attributed to newly produced T cells. About two months after transplant, the apparently early recovery of alphabetaT-cell counts reportedly depended on just several hundred clones that had expanded rapidly and came from non-depleted graft cells. In some patients, high TCRbeta diversity at day 60 was attributed to recipient T cells and intrathymic progenitors that had survived conditioning.

This specimen's treatment or condition label, per the study, means: allogeneic hematopoietic cell transplantation with graft depleted of TCRalphabeta T cells and CD19 B cells. The children who served as transplant recipients had been given grafts of TCRalphabeta/CD19-depleted allogeneic hematopoietic cells. Here the sequenced sample was PBMCs, mostly from graft donor cells, taken 360 days after TCRalphabeta/CD19-depleted stem cell transplant. The TCR was taken from a female patient between 2 and 15 years old who had a stem cell transplant for congenital amegakaryocytic thrombocytopenia, so the T cells may come from the graft donor. The chain is encoded by TRBV20-1 joined to TRBJ2-1, and TRBD2 matches 8 of the central bases. The nucleotide sequence is given as TGCAGTGCCAGCACGGGACTAGTCCTCTACAATGAGCAGTTCTTC. This yields the protein CSASTGLVLYNEQFF.